This is a list of T cell receptor beta chains from one sample in a study of cytomegalovirus exposure and HLA in healthy donors. Clones were read by immunoSEQ multiplex PCR, and TCRdb kept only the in-frame ones, dropping some. The data show about 200,000 clones, with 80% to 85% seen just once and approximately 6.5% held by the top ten. Sequencing was performed on PBMCs. Every receptor here comes from a woman aged 50 to 60 in good health and CMV-seropositive. The CDR3 runs from the conserved cysteine through the conserved F or W. Not all rows give a size; the values are once, few, many and, for expanded clones, a class.

j_gene,abundance,len,v_gene,CDR3aa
TRBJ2-1,-,15,TRBV2,CASTPVAGVLNEQFF
TRBJ2-1,few,15,TRBV4-1,CASSHGLAGGYEQFF
TRBJ1-2,-,17,TRBV19,CASSIGYSYPQGYGYTF
TRBJ2-7,-,14,TRBV5-1,CASSPTVSSYEQYF
TRBJ1-1,-,14,TRBV15,CATSRDRGPTEAFF
TRBJ2-7,-,12,TRBV11-2,CASSFSTDEQYF
TRBJ2-2,medium-sized,16,TRBV11-2,CASSLVRGWGTGELFF
TRBJ1-1,once,15,TRBV28,CASSLRGGADTEAFF
TRBJ1-5,-,13,TRBV10-3,CAISQESNQPQHF
TRBJ1-4,-,14,TRBV6-6,CASSYGQDGEKLFF
TRBJ2-3,few,12,TRBV19,CASQAPPDTQYF
TRBJ1-5,few,15,TRBV18,CASSPTANSNQPQHF
TRBJ2-1,-,15,TRBV28,CASSPSGRSYNEQFF
TRBJ1-5,once,14,TRBV28,CASSTTGNNQPQHF
TRBJ2-2,-,17,TRBV5-1,CASSLTPTGQNTGELFF
TRBJ2-1,-,15,TRBV28,CASPPGQGAFTEQFF
TRBJ2-1,-,11,TRBV28,CASSLSGEQFF
TRBJ2-7,-,12,TRBV28,CASSFLTGTQYF
TRBJ1-2,-,16,TRBV2,CASILKPGQGNGGYTF
TRBJ2-7,-,14,TRBV5-6,CASSIRDRGYEQYF
TRBJ2-7,-,14,TRBV5-1,CASSRGTDSYEQYF
TRBJ2-7,-,14,TRBV18,CASSSQGDSYEQYF
TRBJ2-1,-,16,TRBV28,CASSRGSPSSYNEQFF